This T cell receptor (beta chain) was observed in a study of blood T cell repertoires in COVID-19 (dated by TCRdb to 2018 to 2020). Background on the whole study: Samples covering the acute and convalescent phases of COVID-19 were provided by collaborators in the United States, Italy and Spain. The material from the prospective study consisted of cDNA or gDNA derived from T cells, B-cell-depleted T cells, or PBMCs. Deeply sampled blood TCRbeta repertoires from subjects exposed to, actively infected with, or recovered from COVID-19 were included in the dataset. The repertoires were made available in a free public database intended to serve as a resource for research on the immune response to SARS-CoV-2. The samples were drawn from two sources: the first 160 participants of the ongoing ImmuneRACE study, and 1,254 subjects contributed by 6 global collaborators. Sample metadata almost always included a de-identified subject ID, COVID-19 status, age in years and sex. Where available, HLA class I and class II types were obtained from metadata supplied by the sample provider rather than from assay-based typing. The research as a whole found: The quantity of clinical and demographic metadata differed by source and by participant and was supplied without curation.

The immunoSEQ Assay, a bias-controlled multiplex PCR, was used to amplify TCRbeta CDR3 regions from genomic DNA. On the study's bioinformatics: Nucleated cell counts per sample were estimated from amplification of reference gene primers within the assay. Sequence reads were collapsed and filtered to measure the absolute abundance of every unique TCRbeta CDR3 rearrangement. For each sample, productive Simpson clonality was calculated as the square root of Simpson's diversity index across productive rearrangements. The table comes from immuneACCESS by way of TCRdb, which keeps in-frame sequences with V and J called. Part of the clones is missing from these tables; in studies checked, under half for an unresolved V gene and the rest for unknown reasons. D and trimming were read from the DNA, whereas the V and J calls and clone size are those reported in that table. The sample table records about 320,000 clones; around four fifths of these occur just once. The ten biggest clones cover around 1.2% of the sample.

The collaborating institutions used their own protocols to collect whole blood in K2EDTA tubes. For TCRbeta analysis, collaborators shipped samples in one of three forms: frozen whole blood, isolated PBMCs, or DNA extracted from either of those sample types. A single count supports this clone. Its antigen is still unknown. Base quality data are lacking; no much larger clone is found one base away. The specimen sequenced was peripheral blood. This clonotype was sampled from a woman in her fifties or sixties with acute or convalescent COVID-19.

In nucleotides, the sequence is TGTGCCAGCAGCCCGCGACTAGCTCCCTCCACAGATACGCAGTATTTT. This translates into CASSPRLAPSTDTQYF. The chain is assembled from TRBV6-2 or TRBV6-3 and TRBJ2-3, and 7 junction bases match TRBD2. Measured from the cysteine to the phenylalanine, the CDR3 is 16 residues long. Only the CDR3 DNA stays, 48 bases, in frame from base 1. The germline V and J ends show losses of 6 bases and 2 bases respectively, and no gene match explains 11 bases of the junction. The germline V gene sets CDR1 to MNHEY and CDR2 to SVGEGT.